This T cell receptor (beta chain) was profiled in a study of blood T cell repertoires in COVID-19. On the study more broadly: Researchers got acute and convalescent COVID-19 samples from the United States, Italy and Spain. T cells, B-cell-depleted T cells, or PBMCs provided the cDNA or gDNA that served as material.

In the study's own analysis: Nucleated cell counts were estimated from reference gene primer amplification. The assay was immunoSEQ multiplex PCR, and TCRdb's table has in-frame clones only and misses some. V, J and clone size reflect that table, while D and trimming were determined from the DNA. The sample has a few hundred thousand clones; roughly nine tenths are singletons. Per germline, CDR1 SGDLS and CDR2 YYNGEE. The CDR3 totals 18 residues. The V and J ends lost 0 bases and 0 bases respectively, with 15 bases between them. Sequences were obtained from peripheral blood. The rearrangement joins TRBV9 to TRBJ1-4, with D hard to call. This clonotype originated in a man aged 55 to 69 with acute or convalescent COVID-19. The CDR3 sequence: CASSVDSRATPTNEKLFF. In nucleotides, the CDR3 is TGTGCCAGCAGCGTAGATTCGCGGGCAACACCAACTAATGAAAAACTGTTTTTT.